The 30 T cell receptor beta chains below were found in one sample sequenced in a study of control samples from healthy donors and cancer patients. The protocol was immunoSEQ multiplex PCR, while the TCRdb copy is restricted to in-frame clones and leaves out a portion. The table records 150,000 to 180,000 clones, over 90% of them present only once. The specimen sequenced was blood. These receptors all stem from a man aged 50 or older in good health.

The chain uses TRBV4-1 and TRBJ2-2; either TRBD1 or TRBD2 may fit D (5 bases each). The V and J ends lost 1 base and 6 bases respectively, with 12 bases between them. In germline, CDR1 is MGHRA, CDR2 YSYEKL. This CDR3 is 15 amino acids long. The CDR3 nucleotides are TGCGCCAGCAGCCAAGTCTGGGTGGGGGCCGGGGAGCTGTTTTTT. It codes for CASSQVWVGAGELFF.

This clone was picked up one time. The CDR3 protein is CASSVRGAGSTDTQYF. The CDR3 bases are TGTGCCAGCAGTGTGCGCGGGGCAGGGTCCACAGATACGCAGTATTTT. V and J are TRBV25-1 and TRBJ2-3; maybe TRBD2 (6 bases). Germline lookup yields CDR1 MGHDK and CDR2 SYGVNS. Between the trimmed V and J ends, which lost 4 bases and 2 bases, there was a span of 16 bases. The CDR3 extends over 16 amino acids. Complete variable domain (other parts from reference TRBV25-1 and TRBJ2-3): EADIYQTPRYLVIGTGKKITLECSQTMGHDKMYWYQQDPGMELHLIHYSYGVNSTEKGDLSSESTVSRIRTEHFPLTLESARPSHTSQYLCASSVRGAGSTDTQYFGPGTRLTVL.

The chain couples TRBV11-2 to TRBJ1-5; 8 bases fit TRBD1. The J segment lost 6 bases and the V segment lost 5 bases, leaving 3 bases of the junction unmatched. The CDR3 contains 13 residues. Germline V CDR1 and CDR2: SGHAT, FQNNGV. The CDR3 nucleotides are TGTGCCAGCAGCCACAGGGGGAGTCAGCCCCAGCATTTT. Translation gives CASSHRGSQPQHF. The variable domain in full, with the rest retrieved from reference TRBV11-2 and TRBJ1-5, is EAGVAQSPRYKIIEKRQSVAFWCNPISGHATLYWYQQILGQGPKLLIQFQNNGVVDDSQLPKDRFSAERLKGVDSTLKIQPAKLEDSAVYLCASSHRGSQPQHFGDGTRLSIL.

V usage is TRBV6-5 and J usage is TRBJ1-6; D is unresolved. V was clipped by 3 bases and J by 9 bases, with 12 bases between them. The CDR3 is made up of 14 amino acids. The germline V gene has CDR1 MNHEY and CDR2 SVGAGI. CDR3 loop: CASSYQVEASPLHF. CDR3 nucleotides: TGTGCCAGCAGTTATCAGGTTGAGGCTTCACCCCTCCACTTT.

The CDR3 DNA is TGCGCCAGCAGCTTGGGCAAGGACTCCGATACCCAGTACTTC. It is translated as CASSLGKDSDTQYF. The chain has TRBV5-1 and TRBJ2-5; tentatively, D is TRBD2 (5 bases). CDR3 length equals 14 residues. V was pared by 0 bases and J by 8 bases, with 14 bases between. Per germline, CDR1 SGHRS and CDR2 YFSETQ.

The chain employs TRBV6-5 and TRBJ2-5; 11 bases are shared with TRBD2. This CDR3 spans 13 amino acids. Unmatched junction bases numbered 2, after V lost 8 bases and J lost 3 bases. Germline loops: CDR1 MNHEY, CDR2 SVGAGI. The chain's CDR3 is CASRLAGKETQYF. For the CDR3, the DNA is TGTGCCAGCCGACTAGCGGGAAAAGAGACCCAGTACTTC.

The rearrangement uses TRBV28 and TRBJ2-3; 7 bases fit TRBD2. Germline V lookup: CDR1 MDHEN, CDR2 SYDVKM. The CDR3 sequence is 12 residues long. V gave up 4 bases and J gave up 7 bases; unmatched junction bases: 2. This CDR3 reads CASSSLANTQYF. CDR3 in DNA: TGTGCCAGCAGTTCACTAGCGAATACGCAGTATTTT.

This clone occurred once. Here the CDR3 DNA reads TGCAGCGTTGAAGAGCTGTACACTGAAGCTTTCTTT. Encoded protein: CSVEELYTEAFF. The gene calls are TRBV29-1 and TRBJ1-1, with D unclear. V gave up 0 bases and J gave up 3 bases, with 5 bases separating them. The CDR3 sequence is 12 residues long. CDR1 and CDR2 from the germline V gene are SQVTM and ANQGSEA.

This sequence joins TRBV18 and TRBJ1-5; no firm D call. CDR1 and CDR2 (germline): KGHSH, LQKENI. The V gene lost 2 bases and the J gene lost 4 bases, with 9 bases spanning the gap. The CDR3 is 14 residues long. CDR3 coding DNA: TGTGCCAGCTCACCATTGCAGAATAATCAGCCCCAGCATTTT. This codes for CASSPLQNNQPQHF.

The chain carries TRBV10-3 and TRBJ1-5; D remains ambiguous. Trimming pared 0 bases from V and 6 bases from J, leaving 12 bases between. Germline V lookup: CDR1 ENHRY, CDR2 SYGVKD. CDR3 length: 15 amino acids. CDR3 DNA: TGTGCCATCAGTGAGTCAGTGGGCGTTGCTCAGCCCCAGCATTTT. Translating it yields CAISESVGVAQPQHF.

The chain links TRBV19 to TRBJ2-7; 8 positions match TRBD2. The germline CDR1 and CDR2 sequences are LNHDA and SQIVND (reference sequence). This CDR3 spans 16 amino acids. J was trimmed by 1 base and V by 3 bases; bases with no gene match: 8. The chain's CDR3 is CASSINERERSYEQYF. The CDR3 bases are TGTGCCAGTAGTATCAACGAGCGGGAGAGATCCTACGAGCAGTACTTC. The full variable domain, in which reference TRBV19 and TRBJ2-7 provide the parts outside the CDR3, is DGGITQSPKYLFRKEGQNVTLSCEQNLNHDAMYWYRQDPGQGLRLIYYSQIVNDFQKGDIAEGYSVSREKKESFPLTVTSAQKNPTAFYLCASSINERERSYEQYFGPGTRLTVT.

The CDR3 protein is CASSVGSGGNSPLHF. The CDR3 coding sequence is TGTGCCAGCAGCGTAGGGTCCGGGGGCAATTCACCCCTCCACTTT. The chain has TRBV9 and TRBJ1-6, with D perhaps matching TRBD1 (6 bases). The V gene lost 0 bases and the J gene lost 7 bases, with 11 bases spanning the gap. CDR3 length: 15 residues. The V gene's germline CDR1 is SGDLS and CDR2 YYNGEE.

This clone appeared a single time. The gene calls are TRBV7-9 and TRBJ1-1; D may be TRBD1 (5 bases). CDR1 is SEHNR, CDR2 FQNEAQ, per germline (reference sequence). Deletions cut 1 base from V and 6 bases from J, with 12 bases between. The CDR3 totals 14 residues. CDR3 sequence reads: CASSLETRVAEAFF. CDR3 sequence (DNA): TGTGCCAGCAGCTTAGAGACCAGGGTCGCTGAAGCTTTCTTT.

This sequence joins TRBV5-1 and TRBJ2-7, with a possible D match to TRBD1 (6 bases). Germline CDR1 reads SGHRS; CDR2 reads YFSETQ. This CDR3 contains 16 residues. V gave up 0 bases and J gave up 0 bases, with 13 bases separating them. CDR3 loop: CASSLGPGAFSYEQYF. In DNA, the CDR3 is TGCGCCAGCAGCTTGGGGCCAGGGGCCTTCTCCTACGAGCAGTACTTC.

The V call is TRBV5-6, the J call TRBJ1-2; the match to TRBD1 covers 7 bases. J gave up 7 bases and V 4 bases, and 16 bases lay outside the gene matches. The CDR3 loop spans 16 amino acids. Germline loops: CDR1 SGHDT, CDR2 YYEEEE. The CDR3 bases are TGTGCCAGCAGCAGGGGCCTTGAGGGGGCGATAAGTGGCTACACCTTC. It translates to CASSRGLEGAISGYTF.

J is TRBJ1-1 and V is TRBV7-9; 11 bases agree with TRBD1. Germline CDR1 and CDR2: SEHNR and FQNEAQ (reference sequence). The CDR3 has 17 residues. Trimming at V came to 1 base and at J to 0 bases, leaving 4 bases not matched to a gene. The CDR3 nucleotides are TGTGCCAGCAGCTTAGGGGGACAGGGGGTCATGAACACTGAAGCTTTCTTT. Protein: CASSLGGQGVMNTEAFF.

The chain couples TRBV18 to TRBJ1-6; 8 bases are a match to TRBD1. Germline lookup yields CDR1 KGHSH and CDR2 LQKENI. The junction had 8 bases not matched to a gene; V was cut back by 2 bases and J by 8 bases. This CDR3 is built from 16 residues. CDR3 bases: TGTGCCAGCTCACCAAGGGACAGGCGGTCCGATTCACCCCTCCACTTT. Amino acid sequence: CASSPRDRRSDSPLHF.

This chain links TRBV6-2 or TRBV6-3 with TRBJ2-7; 8 bases line up with TRBD2. Trimming removed 5 bases from V and 2 bases from J; junction bases left unmatched: 11. The CDR3 spans 16 residues. Germline V gene sequence: CDR1 MNHEY, CDR2 SVGEGT. As DNA, the CDR3 is TGTGCCAGCAGTACCGTTGGAGCGGGAGACACCTACGAGCAGTACTTC. Translation: CASSTVGAGDTYEQYF.

The rearrangement links TRBV3-1 (or the pseudogene TRBV3-2) to TRBJ2-7; D gene unclear. Trimming left V 4 bases short and J 9 bases short, with 25 bases between. The germline CDR1 and CDR2 sequences are LGHDT and YNNKEL (reference sequence). This CDR3 is 16 amino acids long. The CDR3 DNA is TGTGCCAGCAGCCTAGGATCGGGCGTATTAGGTTTAGGGCAGTACTTC. Amino acids: CASSLGSGVLGLGQYF.

This chain connects TRBV5-1 to TRBJ2-2; 8 nucleotides match TRBD1. CDR1 is SGHRS, CDR2 YFSETQ, per germline. Trimming at V came to 3 bases and at J to 0 bases, leaving 1 base not matched to a gene. This CDR3 contains 15 residues. The CDR3 is CASSWGQANTGELFF. The CDR3 region has the DNA TGCGCCAGCAGCTGGGGACAGGCGAACACCGGGGAGCTGTTTTTT.

In this sample, this clone turned up a few times. This rearrangement joins TRBV5-1 to TRBJ1-2, with D perhaps matching TRBD1 (5 bases). Trimming removed 3 bases from V and 4 bases from J, with 16 bases in between. The length of the CDR3 is 15 residues. Germline V gene sequence: CDR1 SGHRS, CDR2 YFSETQ. The CDR3 sequence is CASSSGQGPFYGYTF. Here the CDR3 DNA reads TGCGCCAGCAGCTCGGGGCAGGGTCCCTTCTATGGCTACACCTTC.

J is TRBJ2-7 and V is TRBV6-5; 9 nucleotides agree with TRBD1. The CDR3 is 14 residues long. From germline, CDR1 is MNHEY and CDR2 SVGAGI. V was pared by 5 bases and J by 2 bases, with 4 bases of the junction left unmatched. CDR3 in DNA: TGTGCCAGCAGTAGGGGACAGGGAACCTACGAGCAGTACTTC. Its translation: CASSRGQGTYEQYF.

The CDR3 protein is CAIREDTQTSEAFF. The CDR3 nucleotides read TGTGCCATCAGGGAGGACACCCAAACCTCTGAAGCTTTCTTT. The J gene is TRBJ1-1, the V gene TRBV10-3, with D tentatively TRBD1 (5 bases). The CDR3 is 14 residues long. Germline V gene data show CDR1 as ENHRY and CDR2 as SYGVKD. With 6 bases removed from V and 6 bases from J, the gap between germline ends came to 17 bases.

V gene TRBV9 combines with J gene TRBJ2-2; 9 bases agree with TRBD2. V gave up 0 bases and J gave up 0 bases; unmatched junction bases: 12. The CDR3 is made up of 20 amino acids. Germline-derived CDR1 and CDR2 are SGDLS and YYNGEE. The CDR3 DNA is TGTGCCAGCAGCGTAGTGGTGACTAGCGGTCGTTACGCGAACACCGGGGAGCTGTTTTTT. Translated, it gives CASSVVVTSGRYANTGELFF.

This clone has more than one count but fewer than ten. The CDR3 reads CASSESGEAEAFF. CDR3 DNA sequence: TGCGCCAGCAGTGAGTCCGGAGAGGCTGAAGCTTTCTTT. The rearrangement links TRBV10-1 to TRBJ1-1; D gene uncertain. The CDR3 is 13 residues long. CDR1 is WNHNN, CDR2 SYGVQD, per germline (reference sequence). Trimming stripped 0 bases from V and 6 bases from J, with 8 bases between.

This chain links TRBV5-6 with TRBJ2-5; TRBD1 might be the D (6 bases). The CDR3 length is 13 residues. In germline, CDR1 is SGHDT, CDR2 YYEEEE. V dropped 4 bases and J dropped 1 base, with 8 bases sitting between them. The CDR3: CASSRDTQETQYF. DNA of the CDR3: TGTGCCAGCAGCAGGGACACCCAAGAGACCCAGTACTTC.

The chain uses TRBV18 and TRBJ2-7, with D perhaps matching TRBD2 (6 bases). This CDR3 contains 13 residues. CDR1 and CDR2 (germline): KGHSH, LQKENI. Trimming pared 3 bases from V and 7 bases from J, leaving 13 bases between. The CDR3 DNA reads as TGTGCCAGCTCACCGGTCGGGGGACGGGAGCAGTACTTC. This encodes CASSPVGGREQYF.

In its sample, this clone was seen once. The rearrangement uses TRBV6-1 and TRBJ2-1, with 7 bases fitting TRBD2. The V segment lost 0 bases and the J segment 4 bases; nucleotides outside the gene matches: 9. Germline assignment: CDR1 MNHNS and CDR2 SASEGT. This CDR3 region has 17 residues. The CDR3 nucleotides read TGTGCCAGCAGTGAAGCCCCCCTAGCGGCTAATTACAATGAGCAGTTCTTC. Its translation is CASSEAPLAANYNEQFF.

V usage is TRBV19 and J usage is TRBJ2-3; 8 bases line up with TRBD1. In germline, CDR1 is LNHDA, CDR2 SQIVND (reference sequence). The CDR3 spans 15 residues. The ends lost 7 bases at V and 0 bases at J; junction bases unmatched: 6. CDR3 residues: CASNSGGHSTDTQYF. The CDR3 nucleotides are TGTGCCAGTAACTCAGGGGGCCATAGCACAGATACGCAGTATTTT.

The chain links TRBV2 to TRBJ2-3; D call uncertain. V gave up 4 bases and J gave up 3 bases, with 8 bases separating them. The CDR3 contains 13 residues. Germline V lookup: CDR1 SNHLY, CDR2 FYNNEI. The CDR3 nucleotides read TGTGCCAGCAGTGTACTATGGACAGATACGCAGTATTTT. Amino acid sequence: CASSVLWTDTQYF.